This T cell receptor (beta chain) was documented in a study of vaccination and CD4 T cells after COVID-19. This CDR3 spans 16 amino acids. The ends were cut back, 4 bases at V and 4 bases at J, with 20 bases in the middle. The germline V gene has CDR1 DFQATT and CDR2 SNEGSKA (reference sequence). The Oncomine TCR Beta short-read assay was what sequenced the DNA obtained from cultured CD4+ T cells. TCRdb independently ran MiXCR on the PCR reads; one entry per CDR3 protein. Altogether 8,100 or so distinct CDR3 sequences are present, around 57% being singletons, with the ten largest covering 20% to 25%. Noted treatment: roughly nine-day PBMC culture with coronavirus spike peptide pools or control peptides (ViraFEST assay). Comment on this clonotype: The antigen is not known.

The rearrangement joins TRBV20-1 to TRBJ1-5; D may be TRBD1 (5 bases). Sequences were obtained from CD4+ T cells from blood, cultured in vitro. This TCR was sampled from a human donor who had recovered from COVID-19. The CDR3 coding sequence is TGCAGTGCTACGACGGGAAGGGGCGGTGGTAATCAGCCCCAGCATTTT. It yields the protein CSATTGRGGGNQPQHF.